This is a list of T cell receptor beta chains from one sample in a study of long-term antiretroviral therapy in people with HIV. The repertoire was sequenced with immunoSEQ multiplex PCR; TCRdb's copy has only in-frame clones and lacks some. The sample records 8,500 to 14,000 clones, 80% to 90% being singletons. This specimen was unsorted PBMCs, taken 0.2 years before starting antiretroviral therapy. The origin of the receptors is a woman between 40 and 50 years old with HIV. CDR3s include the opening cysteine and the closing phenylalanine or tryptophan. The D gene is left open where the match is weak. The size field is filled for only some rows; it gives once, few, many or a size class.

CDR3nt	CDR3aa	v_gene	j_gene	abundance	d_gene
TGTGCCAGCAGTTACGGGGGGAACTCTAACTATGGCTACACCTTC	CASSYGGNSNYGYTF	TRBV6-6	TRBJ1-2	-	-
TGTGCCAGCAGCCCGCCGACAGGGACAGAGACCCAGTACTTC	CASSPPTGTETQYF	TRBV7-9	TRBJ2-5	medium-sized	TRBD1
TGTGCCAGCAGGTGGGGGGGAGGGTCCTACGAGCAGTACTTC	CASRWGGGSYEQYF	TRBV28	TRBJ2-7	-	TRBD2
TGTGCCAGCAAGGGGGACAGGGGGGTGGAGACCCAGTACTTC	CASKGDRGVETQYF	TRBV2	TRBJ2-5	-	TRBD1
TGTGCCAGCAGTTACTGGGCAGGAAGCACAGATACGCAGTATTTT	CASSYWAGSTDTQYF	TRBV6-5	TRBJ2-3	-	-
TGTGCCAGCTCATCCAGCCAGGGACGAAACACTGAAGCTTTCTTT	CASSSSQGRNTEAFF	TRBV2	TRBJ1-1	-	-
TGTGCCATCTCCGACAGGGGCAGCACAGATACGCAGTATTTT	CAISDRGSTDTQYF	TRBV10-3	TRBJ2-3	few	TRBD1
TGTGCCAGCAGCCCGGCGGACAGGGTCGAGTACGAGCAGTACTTC	CASSPADRVEYEQYF	TRBV25-1	TRBJ2-7	-	TRBD1
TGTGCCAGCAGTCGGGGAGACTCACCTTATGGCTACACCTTC	CASSRGDSPYGYTF	TRBV27	TRBJ1-2	-	-
TGTGCCAGTAGGCCCGACTCTCGGGGGGAAAAACTGTTTTTT	CASRPDSRGEKLFF	TRBV19	TRBJ1-4	-	-
TGTGCCAGCAGCTTAGGTCTAGCCCTCTACAATGAGCAGTTCTTC	CASSLGLALYNEQFF	TRBV5-5	TRBJ2-1	-	-
TGTGCCATCAGTGAGGCCCGGGGAGGGGGGTCCTACAATGAGCAGTTCTTC	CAISEARGGGSYNEQFF	TRBV10-3	TRBJ2-1	-	-
TGTGCCAGCACCCCCCCCTGGGGAGGCGAGCAGTACTTC	CASTPPWGGEQYF	TRBV6-5	TRBJ2-7	once	-
TGTGCCAGCAGCGTCAGTGGGACGAACACTGAAGCTTTCTTT	CASSVSGTNTEAFF	TRBV9	TRBJ1-1	once	-
TGTGCCAGCAGCTTATCTGTCAGGGCACCCGGGGCCAACGTCCTGACTTTC	CASSLSVRAPGANVLTF	TRBV7-2	TRBJ2-6	-	-
TGTGCCAGCAGCCCTACCAGTTATGGCTACACCTTC	CASSPTSYGYTF	TRBV11-2	TRBJ1-2	-	-